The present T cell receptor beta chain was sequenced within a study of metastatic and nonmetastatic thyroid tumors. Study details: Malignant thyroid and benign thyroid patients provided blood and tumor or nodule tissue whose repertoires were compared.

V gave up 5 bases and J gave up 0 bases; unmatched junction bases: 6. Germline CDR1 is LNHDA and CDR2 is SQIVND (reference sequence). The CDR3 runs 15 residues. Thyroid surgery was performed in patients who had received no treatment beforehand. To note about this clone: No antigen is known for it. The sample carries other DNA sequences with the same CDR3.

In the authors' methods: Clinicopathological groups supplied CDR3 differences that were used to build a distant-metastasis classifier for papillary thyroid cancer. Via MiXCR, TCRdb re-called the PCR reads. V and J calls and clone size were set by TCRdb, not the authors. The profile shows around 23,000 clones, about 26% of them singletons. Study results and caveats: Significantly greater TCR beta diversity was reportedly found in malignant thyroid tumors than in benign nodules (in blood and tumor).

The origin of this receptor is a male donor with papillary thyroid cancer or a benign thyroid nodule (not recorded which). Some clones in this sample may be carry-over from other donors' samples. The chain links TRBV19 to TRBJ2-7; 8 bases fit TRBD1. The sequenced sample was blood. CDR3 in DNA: TGTGCCAGTAGTGATGACAGGGGCAGCTCCTACGAGCAGTACTTC. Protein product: CASSDDRGSSYEQYF.